This section outlines one T cell receptor (beta chain) sequence together with its context. Using immunoSEQ multiplex PCR, the repertoire was profiled, and TCRdb retains in-frame clones only, with some absent. Of almost 250,000 clones listed, approximately 86% are singletons. Germline values: CDR1 SNHLY, CDR2 FYNNEI. The ends lost 7 bases at V and 0 bases at J; junction bases unmatched: 8. This CDR3 contains 16 residues. This entry comes from a study of blood T cell repertoires in COVID-19. Study-wide background: From the United States, Italy and Spain came samples of acute and convalescent COVID-19.

The chain couples TRBV2 to TRBJ2-3; 9 nucleotides match TRBD2. The sequence came from a woman aged 55-69 years who had recovered from COVID-19. Sequenced: peripheral blood. The CDR3 sequence: CASTLPAGGSTDTQYF. Here the CDR3 DNA reads TGTGCCAGCACCTTACCGGCGGGGGGGAGCACAGATACGCAGTATTTT.